These T cell receptor beta chains were read from a single sample in a study of OX40 agonist ivuxolimab in advanced cancers. Sequencing was performed with immunoSEQ multiplex PCR; in TCRdb, only in-frame clones are kept and a portion is missing. The table shows about 59,000 clones, with approximately 90% occurring only once. Sequencing used CD4+ or CD8+ T cells sorted from blood, obtained in a trial of the OX40 agonist ivuxolimab. Every receptor here comes from an adult with an advanced solid tumor such as melanoma, head and neck, liver or kidney cancer. Both conserved end residues are part of each CDR3. The order of the fields is D gene, V gene, clone size, J gene, CDR3 protein, CDR3 DNA. The D gene is left open where the match is weak. Some rows mark clone size as missing; the rest say once, few, many or name a class of expanded clone.

NA	TRBV19	NA	TRBJ1-1	CASSIRVRRGTEAFF	TGTGCCAGTAGTATACGGGTCCGGCGTGGCACTGAAGCTTTCTTT
TRBD1	TRBV28	NA	TRBJ1-2	CASSSTGTGLVWYGYTF	TGTGCCAGCAGTTCAACCGGGACAGGGTTAGTTTGGTATGGCTACACCTTC
NA	TRBV6-1	NA	TRBJ2-1	CASSDYHDEQFF	TGTGCCAGCAGTGATTACCACGATGAGCAGTTCTTC
NA	TRBV5-1	NA	TRBJ1-4	CASSFGRRQAEKLFF	TGCGCCAGCAGCTTCGGTCGGAGGCAGGCTGAGAAACTGTTTTTT
NA	TRBV28	NA	TRBJ2-4	CATFSVAKLNDIQYF	TGTGCCACCTTCAGTGTCGCCAAGTTGAATGACATTCAGTACTTC
NA	TRBV11-2	NA	TRBJ2-7	CASSPSYEQYF	TGTGCCAGCAGCCCCTCCTACGAGCAGTACTTC
NA	TRBV6-5	NA	TRBJ2-7	CASRIQGREQYF	TGTGCCAGCAGGATACAGGGAAGGGAGCAGTACTTC
NA	TRBV19	NA	TRBJ1-4	CASRDYKNEKLFF	TGTGCCAGTCGGGACTACAAAAATGAAAAACTGTTTTTT
NA	TRBV7-7	NA	TRBJ2-1	CASSLGTPSYNEQFF	TGTGCTAGCAGCTTAGGGACTCCCTCCTACAATGAGCAGTTCTTC
NA	TRBV7-4	NA	TRBJ1-5	CASSLVVHPNQPQHF	TGTGCCAGCAGCTTAGTCGTACACCCCAATCAGCCCCAGCATTTT
TRBD1	TRBV10-3	NA	TRBJ1-1	CAIIPDRGDMNTEAFF	TGTGCCATCATCCCTGACAGGGGTGATATGAACACTGAAGCTTTCTTT
TRBD1	TRBV2	NA	TRBJ1-5	CASSYRYGTGRGQPQHF	TGTGCCAGCAGTTATCGTTACGGGACAGGGAGAGGACAGCCCCAGCATTTT
TRBD2	TRBV7-6	once	TRBJ2-1	CASSLDFGGRVNSYNEQFF	TGTGCCAGCAGCTTAGATTTCGGCGGGAGAGTAAACAGCTACAATGAGCAGTTCTTC
TRBD1	TRBV28	NA	TRBJ1-2	CASSFGQGYGYTF	TGTGCCAGCAGTTTCGGACAGGGGTATGGCTACACCTTC
NA	TRBV6-1	NA	TRBJ1-3	CASSFGDTIYF	TGTGCCAGCAGCTTTGGGGACACCATATATTTT
NA	TRBV6-5	NA	TRBJ1-3	CASSLIGDENTIYF	TGTGCCAGCAGTTTGATAGGGGACGAAAACACCATATATTTT
NA	TRBV11-2	once	TRBJ2-3	CASSLMGYTDTQYF	TGTGCCAGCAGCTTAATGGGGTACACAGATACGCAGTATTTT
TRBD1	TRBV2	NA	TRBJ1-5	CASSSGQINQPQHF	TGTGCCAGCAGTTCGGGACAGATAAATCAGCCCCAGCATTTT
NA	TRBV7-2	NA	TRBJ2-2	CASSMSGAGELFF	TGTGCCAGCAGCATGTCGGGCGCCGGGGAGCTGTTTTTT
TRBD2	TRBV29-1	NA	TRBJ2-3	CSVEWGLAPSTDTQYF	TGCAGCGTTGAGTGGGGACTAGCGCCTAGCACAGATACGCAGTATTTT
NA	TRBV9	NA	TRBJ2-3	CASSPNHGGPPYF	TGTGCCAGCAGCCCAAATCACGGGGGGCCCCCGTATTTT
NA	TRBV7-8	NA	TRBJ2-1	CASSPWGWENYNEQFF	TGTGCCAGCAGCCCATGGGGGTGGGAGAACTACAATGAGCAGTTCTTC
NA	TRBV7-3	once	TRBJ2-7	CASSLGPETYEQYF	TGTGCCAGCAGCTTAGGTCCTGAAACGTACGAGCAGTACTTC
NA	TRBV6-6	once	TRBJ2-2	CASSLYRNTGELFF	TGTGCCAGCAGCCTGTACAGGAACACCGGGGAGCTGTTTTTT
NA	TRBV6-1	NA	TRBJ2-7	CASSDWTAYEQYF	TGTGCCAGCAGTGATTGGACCGCCTACGAGCAGTACTTC
NA	TRBV6-5	NA	TRBJ2-5	CASSPWTFPETQYF	TGTGCCAGCAGTCCATGGACTTTCCCTGAGACCCAGTACTTC
TRBD1	TRBV6-5	NA	TRBJ2-2	CASSYSIGGSTGELFF	TGTGCCAGCAGTTACTCGATAGGGGGCTCCACCGGGGAGCTGTTTTTT
NA	TRBV6-5	once	TRBJ1-2	CASSYEAGTNYGYTF	TGTGCCAGCAGTTACGAGGCCGGGACTAACTATGGCTACACCTTC
TRBD1	TRBV13	NA	TRBJ1-2	CASSNPGQGNYGYTF	TGTGCCAGCAGCAATCCGGGACAGGGGAACTATGGCTACACCTTC
NA	TRBV7-9	NA	TRBJ2-7	CASSYPTGQGGDEQYF	TGTGCCAGCAGCTACCCGACAGGGCAGGGAGGGGACGAGCAGTACTTC
NA	TRBV28	few	TRBJ1-2	CASSPIGLANYGYTF	TGTGCCAGCAGTCCCATCGGGTTGGCTAACTATGGCTACACCTTC
NA	TRBV27	NA	TRBJ1-1	CASKGLGEAFF	TGTGCCAGCAAAGGGCTTGGTGAAGCTTTCTTT
NA	TRBV9	NA	TRBJ2-6	CASSVQRISGANVLTF	TGTGCCAGCAGCGTACAAAGGATCTCAGGGGCCAACGTCCTGACTTTC
NA	TRBV28	NA	TRBJ1-5	CASSHWKGNQPQHF	TGTGCCAGCAGTCATTGGAAGGGCAATCAGCCCCAGCATTTT
TRBD1	TRBV30	NA	TRBJ1-2	CAWSTGTGEPDNYGYTF	TGTGCCTGGAGCACCGGGACAGGGGAACCAGATAACTATGGCTACACCTTC
TRBD1	TRBV28	NA	TRBJ2-7	CASSSIGQGYYEQYF	TGTGCCAGCAGTTCCATCGGACAGGGGTACTACGAGCAGTACTTC
NA	TRBV5-4	NA	TRBJ2-7	CASSFSGGYEQYF	TGTGCCAGCAGCTTCTCCGGGGGCTACGAGCAGTACTTC
NA	TRBV29-1	NA	TRBJ1-2	CSVEEWGSPSYGYTF	TGCAGCGTTGAAGAATGGGGCTCACCAAGCTATGGCTACACCTTC
NA	TRBV2	once	TRBJ1-1	CASLQGFLNTEAFF	TGTGCCAGCTTACAGGGATTCCTTAACACTGAAGCTTTCTTT
NA	TRBV20-1	NA	TRBJ2-7	CSAGWGYEQYF	TGCAGTGCTGGTTGGGGGTACGAGCAGTACTTC
NA	TRBV2	NA	TRBJ1-2	CASSEAWAEPNYGYTF	TGTGCCAGCAGTGAAGCGTGGGCAGAACCCAACTATGGCTACACCTTC
NA	TRBV6-6	NA	TRBJ1-1	CASSFGQWDEAFF	TGTGCCAGCAGTTTCGGACAGTGGGATGAAGCTTTCTTT
NA	TRBV28	NA	TRBJ2-7	CASSFIREQYF	TGTGCCAGCAGTTTTATCCGCGAGCAGTACTTC
TRBD2	TRBV28	NA	TRBJ2-1	CASSPPRLAGGFEQFF	TGTGCCAGCAGTCCTCCGCGACTAGCGGGAGGGTTTGAGCAGTTCTTC
NA	TRBV28	NA	TRBJ1-5	CASSSGYSNQPQHF	TGTGCCAGCAGTTCGGGTTATAGCAATCAGCCCCAGCATTTT
NA	TRBV2	few	TRBJ1-5	CASSGGIQPQHF	TGTGCCAGCAGTGGAGGGATCCAGCCCCAGCATTTT
NA	TRBV5-4	once	TRBJ1-4	CASSKGGDSSAQGKLFF	TGTGCCAGCAGTAAAGGCGGGGATTCCTCAGCCCAGGGGAAACTGTTTTTT